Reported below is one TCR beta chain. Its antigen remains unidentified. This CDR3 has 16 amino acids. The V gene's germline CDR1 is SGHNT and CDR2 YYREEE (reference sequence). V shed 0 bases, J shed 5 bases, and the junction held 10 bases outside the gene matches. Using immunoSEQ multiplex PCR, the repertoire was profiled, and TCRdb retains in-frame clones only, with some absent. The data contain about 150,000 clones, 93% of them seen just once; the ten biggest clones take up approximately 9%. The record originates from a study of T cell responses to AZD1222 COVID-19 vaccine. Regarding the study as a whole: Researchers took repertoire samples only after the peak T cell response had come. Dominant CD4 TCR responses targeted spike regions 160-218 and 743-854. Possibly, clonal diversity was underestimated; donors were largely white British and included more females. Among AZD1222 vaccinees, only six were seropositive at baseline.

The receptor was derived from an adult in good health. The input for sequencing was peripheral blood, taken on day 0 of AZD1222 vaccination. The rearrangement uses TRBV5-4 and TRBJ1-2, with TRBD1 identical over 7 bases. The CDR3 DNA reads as TGTGCCAGCAGCTTGGCCTCGGGACAGAAAACTTATGGCTACACCTTC. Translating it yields CASSLASGQKTYGYTF.